Below, 20 T cell receptor beta chains from the same sample are listed, as sequenced in a study of patients and donors after allogeneic stem cell transplantation. Each CDR3 protein gets one entry after TCRdb re-called the RT-PCR reads with MiXCR. The data show under 200,000 distinct CDR3 sequences, about a quarter seen once. The sample taken for sequencing was blood, either unsorted or a sorted T cell fraction (not recorded which). These receptors were collected from a human donor who was either an allogeneic HSCT recipient or a stem cell or donor lymphocyte infusion donor (not recorded which). It is not recorded whose cells these are; they may come from a transplant donor.

This clonotype was picked up a small number of times. The rearrangement uses TRBV20-1 and TRBJ2-3; the D is unclear. V lost 3 bases and J lost 1, with 8 bases in between. CDR1 is DFQATT and CDR2 is SNEGSKA in the germline V gene (reference sequence). CDR3 length: 13 amino acids. DNA for the CDR3: TGCAGTGCTAGTGCTGTGCGCACAGATACGCAGTATTTT. It translates to CSASAVRTDTQYF.

This clonotype was recorded a few times. V is TRBV6-6 and J is TRBJ1-2; 10 nucleotides line up with TRBD1. Trimming at V came to 4 bases and at J to 7 bases, leaving 9 bases not matched to a gene. The CDR3 is 15 residues long. CDR1 is MNHNY, CDR2 SVGAGI, per germline (reference sequence). The DNA for the CDR3 is TGTGCCAGCAGTTCACCGGGACAGGGGAGAATTGGCTACACCTTC. This sequence encodes CASSSPGQGRIGYTF.

This clonotype has only one observation. The DNA of the CDR3 is TGTGCCAGCAGTCCAGAGTACCGGGGGTATGGCTACACCTTC. Translated: CASSPEYRGYGYTF. V usage is TRBV6-2 or TRBV6-3 and J usage is TRBJ1-2; perhaps TRBD1 as D (5 bases). There are 14 residues in the CDR3. Trimming cost V 5 bases and J 5 bases, with 15 bases left between them. The germline gives CDR1 MNHEY, CDR2 SVGEGT.

The chain carries TRBV24-1 and TRBJ2-2; D uncertain. The CDR3 extends over 17 amino acids. CDR1 and CDR2 (germline): KGHDR, SFDVKD. V lost 0 bases and J 0 bases, leaving 10 bases between the germline ends. The CDR3 sequence is CATSDLRPEPNTGELFF. CDR3 nucleotides: TGTGCCACCAGTGATTTGAGGCCAGAGCCGAACACCGGGGAGCTGTTTTTT.

At least ten counts were recorded for this clonotype. This chain uses TRBV18 with TRBJ1-1, with D unclear. Looked up from germline, CDR1 is KGHSH and CDR2 is LQKENI. Trimming removed 3 bases at V and 2 bases at J, with 13 bases between. The CDR3 is 15 residues long. The CDR3 DNA follows: TGTGCCAGCTCACCTACGGAGGGTGGAAACACTGAAGCTTTCTTT. This translates into CASSPTEGGNTEAFF.

This clonotype was counted between two and nine times. The chain employs TRBV19 and TRBJ1-1; unclear D gene. Germline V gene lookup returns CDR1 LNHDA and CDR2 SQIVND (reference sequence). V was cut by 3 bases and J by 5 bases, with 10 bases left in between. This CDR3 is 13 amino acids long. CDR3 region: CASSIVGSTEAFF. The CDR3 DNA reads TGTGCCAGTAGTATTGTGGGATCTACTGAAGCTTTCTTT.

This clonotype has only a few counts. V gene TRBV20-1 combines with J gene TRBJ1-2; no clear D gene. The CDR3 is 17 residues long. CDR1 is DFQATT, CDR2 SNEGSKA, per germline (reference sequence). V lost 0 bases to trimming and J lost 2 bases, with 19 bases between them. The CDR3 nucleotides are TGCAGTGCTAGAGATGCCACCCCCCGGGCAGCCAACTATGGCTACACCTTC. It is translated as CSARDATPRAANYGYTF.

This clonotype was seen repeatedly, ten times or more. V gene TRBV10-3 combines with J gene TRBJ1-2, with TRBD1 identical over 7 bases. The V and J ends lost 8 bases and 8 bases, in that order; junction bases with no gene match: 11. CDR1 is ENHRY and CDR2 is SYGVKD in the germline V gene. This CDR3 comprises 13 residues. The CDR3 nucleotides are TGTGCCATCTCTTCTGGAGGGGGCGAAGGCTACACCTTC. It codes for CAISSGGGEGYTF.

This clonotype was seen repeatedly, ten times or more. This chain links TRBV20-1 with TRBJ1-5; a possible D gene is TRBD1 (5 bases). From germline, CDR1 is DFQATT and CDR2 SNEGSKA (reference sequence). The V gene lost 1 base and the J gene lost 6 bases, with 13 bases spanning the gap. There are 14 residues in the CDR3. Written as DNA, the CDR3 is TGCAGTGCTAGAGTCGGGCAGGGTGGTCAGCCCCAGCATTTT. Translated, it gives CSARVGQGGQPQHF.

This clonotype was seen at least ten times. V usage is TRBV7-2 and J usage is TRBJ1-1; maybe TRBD1 (6 bases). Trimming stripped 2 bases from V and 4 bases from J, with 11 bases between. The V gene's germline CDR1 is SGHTA and CDR2 FQGNSA. There are 14 residues in the CDR3. The CDR3 nucleotides read TGTGCCAGCAGCTTAAAACAGGGTGGCACTGAAGCTTTCTTT. Translating it yields CASSLKQGGTEAFF.

Written as DNA, the CDR3 is TGTGCCTGGAGGCCCCAGGAGATGGAGGCTGAAGCTTTCTTT. It is translated as CAWRPQEMEAEAFF. This chain connects TRBV30 to TRBJ1-1; D call uncertain. The V end was cut by 3 bases, the J end by 6 bases, with 17 bases between. There are 14 residues in the CDR3. Germline CDR1 and CDR2: GTSNPN and SVGIG (reference sequence).

This chain connects TRBV12-3 or TRBV12-4 to TRBJ2-1; 9 bases fit TRBD2. J lost 6 bases, V lost 5 bases, and 5 bases had no gene match. The CDR3 runs 14 residues. The CDR3 here is CASSVGLASNEQFF. CDR3 in DNA: TGTGCCAGCAGTGTTGGACTAGCGAGCAATGAGCAGTTCTTC.

This clonotype appeared a few times. The chain has TRBV30 and TRBJ2-2; tentative D call: TRBD2 (5 bases). V dropped 4 bases and J dropped 5 bases, with 20 bases sitting between them. This CDR3 spans 16 amino acids. Germline CDR1 reads GTSNPN; CDR2 reads SVGIG (reference sequence). CDR3 residues: CAWNMGSTRWTGELFF. The CDR3 DNA reads TGTGCCTGGAATATGGGTAGCACTAGATGGACCGGGGAGCTGTTTTTT. Based on the CDR3 plus reference TRBV30 and TRBJ2-2, the full variable domain is SQTIHQWPATLVQPVGSPLSLECTVEGTSNPNLYWYRQAAGRGLQLLFYSVGIGQISSEVPQNLSASRPQDRQFILSSKKLLLSDSGFYLCAWNMGSTRWTGELFFGEGSRLTVL.

This clonotype was detected only a few times. J is TRBJ2-3 and V is TRBV12-3 or TRBV12-4; 9 nucleotides line up with TRBD2. This CDR3 region has 14 residues. The V and J ends lost 7 bases and 2 bases, in that order; junction bases with no gene match: 4. As DNA, the CDR3 is TGTGCCAGCACCTTAGCGGGGGACACAGATACGCAGTATTTT. Translating it yields CASTLAGDTDTQYF.

The rearrangement joins TRBV7-6 to TRBJ1-5; 8 bases align to TRBD1. The CDR3 is 15 residues long. The germline V gene has CDR1 SGHVS and CDR2 FNYEAQ. After removal of 5 bases from V and 4 bases from J, the junction contained 7 bases not matched to a gene. The CDR3 coding sequence is TGTGCCAGCAGCCCCGACAGGGGAGGGAATCAGCCCCAGCATTTT. The encoded protein is CASSPDRGGNQPQHF.

The chain has TRBV29-1 and TRBJ2-3, with D perhaps TRBD1 or TRBD2 (5 bases each). The CDR3 loop spans 15 amino acids. CDR1 is SQVTM and CDR2 is ANQGSEA in the germline V gene. V lost 1 base and J lost 6, with 17 bases in between. The CDR3 nucleotides read TGCAGCGTTGAAGGGTCGATAGAGGGACCCGATACGCAGTATTTT. Its protein is CSVEGSIEGPDTQYF.

The chain links TRBV4-1 to TRBJ1-5; D call uncertain. Germline assignment: CDR1 MGHRA and CDR2 YSYEKL. The CDR3 is 19 amino acids. Trimming pared 4 bases from V and 0 bases from J, leaving 22 bases between. CDR3 DNA sequence: TGCGCCAGCAGCCTTCAGCCGGACCTGCCGGGCTATAGCAATCAGCCCCAGCATTTT. Translated, it gives CASSLQPDLPGYSNQPQHF.

There are many counts of this clonotype. The chain recombines TRBV4-1 with TRBJ1-4; no reliable D call. Trimming removed 0 bases at V and 7 bases at J, with 15 bases between. The CDR3 runs to 16 residues. Germline V gene data show CDR1 as MGHRA and CDR2 as YSYEKL. The CDR3 loop reads CASSQERREIAEKLFF. CDR3 sequence (DNA): TGCGCCAGCAGCCAAGAGCGAAGGGAGATCGCTGAAAAACTGTTTTTT.

The chain is built from TRBV10-3 and TRBJ2-1, with D maybe TRBD2 (7 bases). The V gene lost 11 bases and the J gene lost 8 bases, with 13 bases spanning the gap. CDR1 ENHRY and CDR2 SYGVKD come from the germline V gene. CDR3 length: 11 residues. Here the CDR3 reads CASRGADEQFF. CDR3 DNA sequence: TGTGCCTCCCGGGGGGCGGATGAGCAGTTCTTC.

The chain carries TRBV20-1 and TRBJ2-7, with D unresolved. Between the trimmed V and J ends, which lost 3 bases and 0 bases, there was a span of 6 bases. The CDR3 covers 12 residues. Germline V CDR1 and CDR2: DFQATT, SNEGSKA (reference sequence). CDR3 sequence reads: CSASGNSYEQYF. For the CDR3, the DNA is TGCAGTGCTAGTGGCAACTCCTACGAGCAGTACTTC.